Below, 22 T cell receptor beta chains from the same sample are listed, as sequenced in a study of blood T cell repertoires in COVID-19. This table comes from immunoSEQ multiplex PCR, and its TCRdb copy is limited to in-frame clones, with some not included. The sample consists of 50,000 to 70,000 clones, about 88% of them appearing once. Sequenced input: peripheral blood. These receptors all come from a man aged 65-85 years with active COVID-19.

The V call is TRBV7-2, the J call TRBJ1-1, with D tentatively TRBD1 (5 bases). CDR1 is SGHTA and CDR2 is FQGNSA in the germline V gene. Trimming removed 1 base at V and 7 bases at J, with 13 bases between. CDR3 size: 14 residues. The CDR3 nucleotides are TGTGCCAGCAGCTTAGGAGGCAGGGCGGATGAAGCTTTCTTT. It specifies CASSLGGRADEAFF.

This chain joins TRBV27 and TRBJ1-5; D remains unclear. V gave up 3 bases and J gave up 11 bases, with 26 bases separating them. The CDR3 sequence is 17 residues long. Per germline, CDR1 MNHEY and CDR2 SMNVEV (reference sequence). The CDR3 protein is CASSFLPGPRAGSAQHF. As DNA, the CDR3 is TGTGCCAGCAGTTTCTTACCCGGGCCGAGGGCCGGATCCGCCCAGCATTTT.

The J gene is TRBJ1-5, the V gene TRBV6-2 or TRBV6-3, with 9 bases identical to TRBD1. This CDR3 is 13 amino acids long. V lost 6 bases and J lost 4; bases outside the gene matches: 1. Per the germline V gene, CDR1 is MNHEY and CDR2 is SVGEGT. The CDR3 here is CASSGTGNQPQHF. Here the CDR3 DNA reads TGTGCCAGCAGCGGGACAGGGAATCAGCCCCAGCATTTT.

This chain connects TRBV4-3 to TRBJ2-3; 9 positions match TRBD2. Germline lookup yields CDR1 LGHNA and CDR2 YSLEER. J lost 2 bases, V lost 4 bases, and 13 bases had no gene match. The CDR3 is 18 residues long. CDR3 protein: CASSPLPETSGITDTQYF. CDR3 bases: TGCGCCAGCAGCCCCCTTCCTGAGACTAGCGGAATCACAGATACGCAGTATTTT.

This chain connects TRBV6-2 or TRBV6-3 to TRBJ2-3; D is ambiguous. CDR1 is MNHEY and CDR2 is SVGEGT in the germline V gene. Trimming removed 3 bases at V and 6 bases at J, with 7 bases between. The CDR3 loop spans 12 amino acids. CDR3 residues: CASSYVADTQYF. CDR3 DNA sequence: TGTGCCAGCAGTTATGTGGCCGATACGCAGTATTTT.

This clone was detected only a few times. The chain carries TRBV11-2 and TRBJ1-1; possible D gene TRBD1, 5 bases. Trimming cost V 7 bases and J 3 bases, with 12 bases left between them. Germline V CDR1 and CDR2: SGHAT, FQNNGV. The CDR3 sequence is 13 residues long. This CDR3 is CASIRGGDTEAFF. As DNA, the CDR3 is TGTGCCAGCATTCGGGGGGGTGACACTGAAGCTTTCTTT.

The count of this clone is one. The J gene is TRBJ2-1, the V gene TRBV2; possible D gene TRBD2, 5 bases. Trimming cost V 6 bases and J 0 bases, with 12 bases left between them. The CDR3 sequence is 15 residues long. The germline V gene has CDR1 SNHLY and CDR2 FYNNEI. The CDR3 is CASSGSASSYNEQFF. The CDR3 coding sequence is TGTGCCAGCAGCGGTAGCGCAAGCTCCTACAATGAGCAGTTCTTC.

V and J are TRBV5-1 and TRBJ2-7; 7 nucleotides align to TRBD1. V dropped 4 bases and J dropped 2; count of bases not matched to a gene: 3. Germline-derived CDR1 and CDR2 are SGHRS and YFSETQ. The CDR3 has 13 residues. The CDR3 here is CASSPQGAYEQYF. The CDR3 DNA follows: TGCGCCAGCAGCCCGCAGGGGGCCTACGAGCAGTACTTC.

This sequence joins TRBV18 and TRBJ2-7; 8 bases fit TRBD2. The junction had 11 bases not matched to a gene; V was cut back by 3 bases and J by 1 base. Per germline, CDR1 KGHSH and CDR2 LQKENI. The CDR3 is made up of 17 amino acids. The CDR3 DNA reads TGTGCCAGCTCACCCCCCCGGGAGGGCCCCCTTTCCTACGAGCAGTACTTC. It specifies CASSPPREGPLSYEQYF.

This clone was seen a single time. The rearrangement uses TRBV6-8 and TRBJ2-7; 7 bases are shared with TRBD1. This CDR3 is built from 13 residues. From germline, CDR1 is MNHGY and CDR2 SAAAGT. Trimming at V came to 4 bases and at J to 4 bases, leaving 4 bases not matched to a gene. CDR3 DNA sequence: TGTGCCAGCAGTTTCCCCAGGGGGTACGAGCAGTACTTC. Amino acid sequence: CASSFPRGYEQYF.

The chain is built from TRBV19 and TRBJ2-7, with 11 bases fitting TRBD2. Per germline, CDR1 LNHDA and CDR2 SQIVND (reference sequence). The CDR3 totals 14 residues. Trimming took 5 bases from V and 6 from J; bases not matched to a gene: 6. The CDR3 protein is CASSPGLAVLEQYF. Here the CDR3 DNA reads TGTGCCAGTAGTCCGGGACTAGCGGTCCTCGAGCAGTACTTC.

The V call is TRBV4-3, the J call TRBJ1-6; possibly TRBD1 for D (6 bases). The germline gives CDR1 LGHNA, CDR2 YSLEER. The CDR3 contains 16 residues. V lost 1 base, J lost 4 bases, and 11 bases lay in between. This CDR3 reads CASSQGTETYNSPLHF. In DNA, the CDR3 is TGCGCCAGCAGCCAAGGGACAGAGACTTATAATTCACCCCTCCACTTT.

The V call is TRBV3-1 (or the pseudogene TRBV3-2), the J call TRBJ2-4; TRBD2 is a possible D gene (5 bases). V lost 2 bases and J 0 bases, leaving 5 bases between the germline ends. Looked up from germline, CDR1 is LGHDT and CDR2 is YNNKEL (reference sequence). CDR3 length: 14 amino acids. The CDR3 reads CASSQRGAKNIQYF. The CDR3 nucleotides are TGTGCCAGCAGCCAACGGGGAGCCAAAAACATTCAGTACTTC.

This chain uses TRBV5-1 with TRBJ2-2; no clear D. There are 13 residues in the CDR3. V gave up 2 bases and J gave up 3 bases, with 5 bases separating them. Germline loops: CDR1 SGHRS, CDR2 YFSETQ. The CDR3 bases are TGCGCCAGCAGCTTCCGAGACACCGGGGAGCTGTTTTTT. It translates to CASSFRDTGELFF.

V usage is TRBV4-2 and J usage is TRBJ2-7; TRBD1 is a possible D gene (6 bases). Trimming shortened V by 0 bases and J by 7 bases, and 13 bases separated the two germline ends. The CDR3 spans 14 residues. The germline CDR1 and CDR2 sequences are LGHNA and YNFKEQ. The CDR3 here is CASSQDLQGREQYF. CDR3 in DNA: TGTGCCAGCAGCCAAGATTTACAGGGTAGGGAGCAGTACTTC.

Written as DNA, the CDR3 is TGTGCCAGCAGTCCTTGGTCAGCGGGAGGCTACGAGCAGTACTTC. This gives the protein CASSPWSAGGYEQYF. The chain recombines TRBV28 with TRBJ2-7; 9 bases match TRBD2. The germline V gene encodes CDR1 MDHEN and CDR2 SYDVKM. This CDR3 contains 15 residues. V shed 5 bases and J 3 bases; nucleotides not matched to a gene: 8.

The chain uses TRBV18 and TRBJ2-5; TRBD2 matches at 10 bases. This CDR3 has 15 amino acids. The ends lost 6 bases at V and 5 bases at J; junction bases unmatched: 9. CDR1 and CDR2 from the germline V gene are KGHSH and LQKENI. The CDR3 region is CASSPPSGRGETQYF. CDR3 bases: TGTGCCAGCTCTCCTCCTAGCGGGAGAGGGGAGACCCAGTACTTC.

This clone was recorded only once. This chain joins TRBV7-2 and TRBJ2-3, with 8 positions matching TRBD2. This CDR3 spans 17 amino acids. Trimming cost V 5 bases and J 0 bases; bases outside gene matches: 10. The germline V gene has CDR1 SGHTA and CDR2 FQGNSA. The CDR3 region is CASSNTYLAGSTDTQYF. CDR3 bases: TGTGCCAGCAGCAACACTTATTTAGCGGGGAGCACAGATACGCAGTATTTT.

This clone came up once. At the DNA level, this CDR3 is encoded by other sequences in the same sample as well. This sequence joins TRBV18 and TRBJ2-2; TRBD2 matches at 9 bases. From germline, CDR1 is KGHSH and CDR2 LQKENI. Germline trimming cut 3 bases from V and 3 bases from J; bases unmatched to any gene: 5. This CDR3 contains 16 residues. CDR3 in amino acids: CASSPLGLADTGELFF. DNA of the CDR3: TGTGCCAGCTCACCTTTGGGACTAGCAGACACCGGGGAGCTGTTTTTT.

The rearrangement links TRBV19 to TRBJ1-1; D might be TRBD1 (5 bases). V lost 0 bases and J 4 bases, leaving 18 bases between the germline ends. CDR1 and CDR2 (germline): LNHDA, SQIVND (reference sequence). This CDR3 spans 17 amino acids. The CDR3 spells CASSIDPEGRAGTEAFF. CDR3 DNA: TGTGCCAGTAGTATAGACCCGGAGGGCAGGGCTGGCACTGAAGCTTTCTTT.

The rearrangement joins TRBV19 to TRBJ2-5; TRBD1 aligns across 8 bases. V lost 6 bases to trimming and J lost 2 bases; unmatched junction nucleotides: 2. Germline V gene lookup returns CDR1 LNHDA and CDR2 SQIVND (reference sequence). This CDR3 is built from 13 residues. CDR3 nucleotide sequence: TGTGCCAGTAGGAACAGGGGGCAAGAGACCCAGTACTTC. Protein product: CASRNRGQETQYF.

The chain carries TRBV10-3 and TRBJ2-1; 10 nucleotides agree with TRBD2. The CDR3 contains 14 residues. V gave up 6 bases and J gave up 8 bases; unmatched junction bases: 7. Germline V CDR1 and CDR2: ENHRY, SYGVKD. CDR3 bases: TGTGCCATCAGGCGGGCTAGCGGGAGTGATGAGCAGTTCTTC. This gives the protein CAIRRASGSDEQFF.